The following is a T cell receptor (beta chain) sequence with its context. Its antigen is still unknown. This entry belongs to a study of neoadjuvant nivolumab and ipilimumab in lung cancer. General study points: Compared with tumor-adjacent uninvolved lung, resected tumors showed greater richness and clonality. Only two of four nivolumab-treated tumors gained richness and clonality by surgery. Resected-tumor TCR richness correlated positively with pretherapy blood richness.

Some clones are missing from TCRdb's copy, which holds only in-frame ones; the method was immunoSEQ multiplex PCR. In the table there are about 4,300 clones, roughly 79% of which are singletons. This CDR3 spans 14 amino acids. Looked up from germline, CDR1 is SQVTM and CDR2 is ANQGSEA. V lost 6 bases to trimming and J lost 6 bases, with 20 bases between them. The sequencing used normal lung tissue adjacent to the tumor, collected after neoadjuvant nivolumab, alone or with ipilimumab, at or shortly before surgery. The TCR was taken from an adult with non-small cell lung cancer. Some clones in this sample may be carry-over from other donors' samples. The chain combines TRBV29-1 with TRBJ1-2; D possibly corresponds to TRBD1 (6 bases). The CDR3 sequence: CSVATGTPDHGYTF. Here the CDR3 DNA reads TGCAGCGTAGCGACCGGGACACCGGACCATGGCTACACCTTC.